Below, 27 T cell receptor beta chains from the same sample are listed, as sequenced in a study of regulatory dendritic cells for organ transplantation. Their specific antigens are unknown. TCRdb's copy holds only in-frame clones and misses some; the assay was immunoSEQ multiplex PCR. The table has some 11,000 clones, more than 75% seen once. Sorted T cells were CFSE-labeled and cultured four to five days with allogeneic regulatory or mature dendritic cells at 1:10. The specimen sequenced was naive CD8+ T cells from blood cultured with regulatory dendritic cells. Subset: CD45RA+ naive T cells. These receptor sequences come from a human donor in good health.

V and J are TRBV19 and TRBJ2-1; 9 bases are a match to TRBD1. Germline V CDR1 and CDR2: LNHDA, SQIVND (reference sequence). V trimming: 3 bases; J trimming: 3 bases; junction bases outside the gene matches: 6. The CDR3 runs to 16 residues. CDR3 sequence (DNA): TGTGCCAGTAGTATTCTTACAGGGGGCAACTACAATGAGCAGTTCTTC. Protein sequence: CASSILTGGNYNEQFF.

Here the CDR3 reads CASSTGLFNEQFF. The DNA for the CDR3 is TGTGCCAGCAGTACGGGACTTTTCAATGAGCAGTTCTTC. The J gene is TRBJ2-1, the V gene TRBV27; the D gene is possibly TRBD2 (6 bases). There are 13 residues in the CDR3. The germline CDR1 and CDR2 sequences are MNHEY and SMNVEV (reference sequence). The V gene lost 5 bases and the J gene lost 6 bases, with 11 bases spanning the gap.

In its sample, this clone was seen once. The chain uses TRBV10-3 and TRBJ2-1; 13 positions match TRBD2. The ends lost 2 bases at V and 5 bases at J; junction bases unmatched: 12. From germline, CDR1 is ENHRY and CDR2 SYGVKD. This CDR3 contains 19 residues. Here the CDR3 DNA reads TGTGCCATCAGTGAGATGCAGAGTACTAGCGGGGGGGCCCACAATGAGCAGTTCTTC. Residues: CAISEMQSTSGGAHNEQFF.

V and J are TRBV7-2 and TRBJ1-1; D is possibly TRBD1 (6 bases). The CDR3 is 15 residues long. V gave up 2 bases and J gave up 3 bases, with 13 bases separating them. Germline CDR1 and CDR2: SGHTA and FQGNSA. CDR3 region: CASSLSGGGDTEAFF. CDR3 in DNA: TGTGCCAGCAGCTTATCGGGGGGCGGGGACACTGAAGCTTTCTTT.

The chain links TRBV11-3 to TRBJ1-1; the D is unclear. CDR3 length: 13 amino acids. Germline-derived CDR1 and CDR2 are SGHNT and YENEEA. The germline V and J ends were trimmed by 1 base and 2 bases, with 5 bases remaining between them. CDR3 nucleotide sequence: TGTGCCAGCAGCTTAGTTATTAACACTGAAGCTTTCTTT. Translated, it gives CASSLVINTEAFF.

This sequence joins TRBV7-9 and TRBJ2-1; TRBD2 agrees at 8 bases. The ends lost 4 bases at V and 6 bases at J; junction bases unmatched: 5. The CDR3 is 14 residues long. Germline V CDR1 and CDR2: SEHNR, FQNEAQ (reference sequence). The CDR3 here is CASSSSGFANEQFF. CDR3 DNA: TGTGCCAGCAGCTCTAGCGGGTTTGCCAATGAGCAGTTCTTC. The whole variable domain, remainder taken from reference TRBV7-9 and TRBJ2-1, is DTGVSQNPRHKITKRGQNVTFRCDPISEHNRLYWYRQTLGQGPEFLTYFQNEAQLEKSRLLSDRFSAERPKGSFSTLEIQRTEQGDSAMYLCASSSSGFANEQFFGPGTRLTVL.

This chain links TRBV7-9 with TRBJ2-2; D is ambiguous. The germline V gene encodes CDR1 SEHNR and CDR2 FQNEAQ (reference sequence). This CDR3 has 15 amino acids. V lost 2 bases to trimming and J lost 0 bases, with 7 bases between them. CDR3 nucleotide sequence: TGTGCCAGCAGCTTACGAGGTTCGAACACCGGGGAGCTGTTTTTT. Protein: CASSLRGSNTGELFF.

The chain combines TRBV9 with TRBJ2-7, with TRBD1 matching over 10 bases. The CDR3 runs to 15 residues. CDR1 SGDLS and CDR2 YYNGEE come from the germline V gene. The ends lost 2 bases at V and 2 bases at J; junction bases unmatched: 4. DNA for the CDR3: TGTGCCAGCAGCGTGGGGGACAGGGGTCCCTACGAGCAGTACTTC. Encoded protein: CASSVGDRGPYEQYF.

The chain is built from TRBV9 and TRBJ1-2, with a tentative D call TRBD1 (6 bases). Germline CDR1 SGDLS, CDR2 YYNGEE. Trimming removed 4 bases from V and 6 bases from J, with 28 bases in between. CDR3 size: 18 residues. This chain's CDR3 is CASSRSYQDSLTLHGYTF. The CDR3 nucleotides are TGTGCCAGCAGCCGTTCGTATCAGGACAGCCTAACTCTACATGGCTACACCTTC.

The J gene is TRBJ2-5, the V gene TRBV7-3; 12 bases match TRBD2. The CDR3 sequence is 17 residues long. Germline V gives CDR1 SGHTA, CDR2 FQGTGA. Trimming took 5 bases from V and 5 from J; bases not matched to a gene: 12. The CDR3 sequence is CASSPGPSGGGRETQYF. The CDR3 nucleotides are TGTGCCAGCAGCCCCGGACCTAGCGGGGGGGGAAGGGAGACCCAGTACTTC.

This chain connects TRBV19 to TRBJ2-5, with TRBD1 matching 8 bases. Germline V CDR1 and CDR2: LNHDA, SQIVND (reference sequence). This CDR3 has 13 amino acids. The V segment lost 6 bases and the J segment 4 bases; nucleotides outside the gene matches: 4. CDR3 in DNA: TGTGCCAGTAGCCTGACAGGGGTAGAGACCCAGTACTTC. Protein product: CASSLTGVETQYF.

The CDR3 loop is CASSLNLLADPYNEQFF. The CDR3 bases are TGTGCCAGCAGCTTAAATCTCCTAGCGGATCCCTACAATGAGCAGTTCTTC. J is TRBJ2-1 and V is TRBV7-2; 7 positions agree with TRBD2. Germline CDR1 and CDR2: SGHTA and FQGNSA. The CDR3 has 17 residues. V shed 2 bases and J 2 bases; nucleotides not matched to a gene: 9.

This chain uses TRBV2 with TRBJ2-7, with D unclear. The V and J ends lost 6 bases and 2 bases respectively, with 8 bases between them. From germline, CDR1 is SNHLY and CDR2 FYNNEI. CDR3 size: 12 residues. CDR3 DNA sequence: TGTGCCAGCAGGGAAACTACCTACGAGCAGTACTTC. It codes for CASRETTYEQYF. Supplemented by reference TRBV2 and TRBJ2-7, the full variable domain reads EPEVTQTPSHQVTQMGQEVILRCVPISNHLYFYWYRQILGQKVEFLVSFYNNEISEKSEIFDDQFSVERPDGSNFTLKIRSTKLEDSAMYFCASRETTYEQYFGPGTRLTVT.

CDR3: CASSSTGGTTEAFF. CDR3 nucleotide sequence: TGTGCCAGCAGCTCGACAGGGGGGACCACTGAAGCTTTCTTT. The chain recombines TRBV7-2 with TRBJ1-1; 9 nucleotides align to TRBD1. Germline loops: CDR1 SGHTA, CDR2 FQGNSA. The CDR3 is made up of 14 amino acids. V shed 4 bases and J 4 bases; nucleotides not matched to a gene: 4.

Here the CDR3 reads CASRFKQGYYGYTF. CDR3 DNA: TGTGCCAGTAGGTTTAAACAGGGGTACTATGGCTACACCTTC. This chain joins TRBV19 and TRBJ1-2; 7 bases fit TRBD1. V lost 6 bases and J lost 3; bases outside the gene matches: 7. The CDR3 totals 14 residues. Germline CDR1 and CDR2: LNHDA and SQIVND (reference sequence). The full variable domain, completed using reference TRBV19 and TRBJ1-2, is DGGITQSPKYLFRKEGQNVTLSCEQNLNHDAMYWYRQDPGQGLRLIYYSQIVNDFQKGDIAEGYSVSREKKESFPLTVTSAQKNPTAFYLCASRFKQGYYGYTFGSGTRLTVV.

This CDR3 is CASSSWDRGAYEQYF. CDR3 nucleotide sequence: TGTGCCAGCAGCTCATGGGACAGGGGCGCCTACGAGCAGTACTTC. The V gene is TRBV7-9, the J gene TRBJ2-7, with 10 bases matching TRBD1. CDR3 length: 15 amino acids. In germline, CDR1 is SEHNR, CDR2 FQNEAQ (reference sequence). V gave up 4 bases and J gave up 2 bases; unmatched junction bases: 5.

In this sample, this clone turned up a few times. CDR3 region: CASSIWGAGELFF. In nucleotides, the CDR3 is TGTGCCAGTAGTATTTGGGGGGCCGGGGAGCTGTTTTTT. The chain recombines TRBV19 with TRBJ2-2; the D gene is possibly TRBD2 (6 bases). The CDR3 spans 13 residues. The V end lost 3 bases, the J end lost 6 bases, and 8 bases lay between the germline ends. Per germline, CDR1 LNHDA and CDR2 SQIVND (reference sequence).

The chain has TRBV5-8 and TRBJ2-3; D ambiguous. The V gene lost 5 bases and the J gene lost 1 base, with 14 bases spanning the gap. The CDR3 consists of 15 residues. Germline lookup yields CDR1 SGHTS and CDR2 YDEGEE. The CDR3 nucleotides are TGTGCCAGCAGTTCTGTAGCTAGTGGCACAGATACGCAGTATTTT. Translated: CASSSVASGTDTQYF. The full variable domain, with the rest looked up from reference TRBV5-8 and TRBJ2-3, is EAGVTQSPTHLIKTRGQQATLRCSPISGHTSVYWYQQALGLGLQFLLWYDEGEERNRGNFPPRFSGRQFPNYSSELNVNALELEDSALYLCASSSVASGTDTQYFGPGTRLTVL.

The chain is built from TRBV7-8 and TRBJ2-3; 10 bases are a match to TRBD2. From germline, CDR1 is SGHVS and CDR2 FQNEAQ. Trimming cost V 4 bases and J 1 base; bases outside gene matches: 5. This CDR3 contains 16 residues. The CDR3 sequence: CASSYLAGGGTDTQYF. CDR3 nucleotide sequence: TGTGCCAGCAGCTACTTAGCGGGGGGAGGCACAGATACGCAGTATTTT.

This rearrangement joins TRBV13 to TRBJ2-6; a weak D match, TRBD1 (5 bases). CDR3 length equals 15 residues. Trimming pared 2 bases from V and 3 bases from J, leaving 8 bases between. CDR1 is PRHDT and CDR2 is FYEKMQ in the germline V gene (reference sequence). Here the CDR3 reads CASSLRGSGANVLTF. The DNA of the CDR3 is TGTGCCAGCAGCTTAAGGGGAAGTGGGGCCAACGTCCTGACTTTC.

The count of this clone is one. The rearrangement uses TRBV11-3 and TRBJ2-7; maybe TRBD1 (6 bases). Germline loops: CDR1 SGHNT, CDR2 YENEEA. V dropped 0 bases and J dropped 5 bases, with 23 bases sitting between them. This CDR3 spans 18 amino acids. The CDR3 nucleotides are TGTGCCAGCAGCTTAGACCTCCACCAGGCAGGGGCTGTCAACGAGCAGTACTTC. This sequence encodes CASSLDLHQAGAVNEQYF.

The CDR3 sequence: CASSWDRAGGRTDTQYF. In DNA form, the CDR3 reads TGTGCCAGCAGCTGGGACCGGGCGGGGGGCCGCACAGATACGCAGTATTTT. The chain uses TRBV5-5 and TRBJ2-3; 8 bases fit TRBD2. Per germline, CDR1 SGHKS and CDR2 YYEKEE (reference sequence). The CDR3 is 17 residues long. V shed 3 bases and J 1 base; nucleotides not matched to a gene: 10.

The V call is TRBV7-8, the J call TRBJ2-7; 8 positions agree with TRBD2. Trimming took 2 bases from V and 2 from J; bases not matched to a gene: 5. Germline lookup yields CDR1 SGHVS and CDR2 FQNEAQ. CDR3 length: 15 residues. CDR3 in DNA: TGTGCCAGCAGCTTACTTACTAGCGGACCCTACGAGCAGTACTTC. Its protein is CASSLLTSGPYEQYF.

The CDR3 DNA is TGTGCCAGCAGCTTTCTATCTAGCGGGGGGACAGATACGCAGTATTTT. The encoded protein is CASSFLSSGGTDTQYF. This chain links TRBV7-6 with TRBJ2-3; 11 positions agree with TRBD2. CDR1 and CDR2 from the germline V gene are SGHVS and FNYEAQ. This CDR3 spans 16 amino acids. The V gene end was trimmed by 3 bases and the J gene end by 3 bases; junction bases not matched to a gene: 5.

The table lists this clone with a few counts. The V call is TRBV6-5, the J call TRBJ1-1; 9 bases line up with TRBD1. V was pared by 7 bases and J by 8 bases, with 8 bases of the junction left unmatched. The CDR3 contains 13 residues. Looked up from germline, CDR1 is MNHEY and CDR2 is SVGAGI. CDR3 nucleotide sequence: TGTGCCAGCACCAGGGACAGGGTCACCGAAGCTTTCTTT. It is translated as CASTRDRVTEAFF.

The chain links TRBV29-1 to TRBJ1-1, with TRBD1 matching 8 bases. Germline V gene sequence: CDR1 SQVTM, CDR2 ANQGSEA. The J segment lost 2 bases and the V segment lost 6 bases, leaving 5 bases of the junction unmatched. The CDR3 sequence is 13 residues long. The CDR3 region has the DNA TGCAGCGTGTTTTCAGGGGGCAACACTGAAGCTTTCTTT. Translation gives CSVFSGGNTEAFF. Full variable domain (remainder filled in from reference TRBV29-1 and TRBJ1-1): SAVISQKPSRDICQRGTSLTIQCQVDSQVTMMFWYRQQPGQSLTLIATANQGSEATYESGFVIDKFPISRPNLTFSTLTVSNMSPEDSSIYLCSVFSGGNTEAFFGQGTRLTVV.

The CDR3 protein is CASSLEEGVSTEAFF. In nucleotides, the CDR3 is TGTGCCAGCAGCTTGGAAGAAGGGGTCAGCACTGAAGCTTTCTTT. The J gene is TRBJ1-1, the V gene TRBV7-8; a possible D gene is TRBD1 (5 bases). Per germline, CDR1 SGHVS and CDR2 FQNEAQ. With 3 bases removed from V and 4 bases from J, the gap between germline ends came to 15 bases. The length of the CDR3 is 15 residues.